Presented here are 26 T cell receptor beta chains from one specimen sequenced in a study of blood T cell repertoires in COVID-19. Some clones are missing from TCRdb's copy, which holds only in-frame ones; the method was immunoSEQ multiplex PCR. The sample carries tens of thousands of clones, approximately 80% recorded once. The sample was peripheral blood. The receptors derive from a man in his sixties or seventies with acute or convalescent COVID-19.

This clone occurred once. The chain couples TRBV13 to TRBJ2-2; D perhaps matches TRBD2 (5 bases). CDR1 and CDR2 from the germline V gene are PRHDT and FYEKMQ (reference sequence). Trimming removed 6 bases at V and 4 bases at J, with 21 bases between. This CDR3 contains 17 residues. The CDR3 loop reads CASSHSAGRLVTGELFF. The CDR3 coding sequence is TGTGCCAGCAGTCATTCGGCGGGCCGGCTGGTCACCGGGGAGCTGTTTTTT.

The J gene is TRBJ1-2, the V gene TRBV3-1 (or the pseudogene TRBV3-2), with a weak D call TRBD1 (5 bases). Germline values: CDR1 LGHDT, CDR2 YNNKEL (reference sequence). The CDR3 has 14 amino acids. V was shortened by 4 bases and J by 7 bases, with 16 bases between the two germline ends. The DNA for the CDR3 is TGTGCCAGCAGCCCCGGGAGCCAAAGGGGTGGCTACACCTTC. Protein sequence: CASSPGSQRGGYTF.

The V and J genes are TRBV28 and TRBJ2-3, with TRBD2 identical over 11 bases. CDR1 is MDHEN and CDR2 is SYDVKM in the germline V gene. The CDR3 is 15 residues long. Losses at the gene ends were 5 bases for V and 2 bases for J; bases not matched to a gene: 3. The CDR3 nucleotides are TGTGCCAGCAGTCCTAGCGGGGGGTTCACAGATACGCAGTATTTT. It translates to CASSPSGGFTDTQYF. The whole variable domain, remainder taken from reference TRBV28 and TRBJ2-3, is DVKVTQSSRYLVKRTGEKVFLECVQDMDHENMFWYRQDPGLGLRLIYFSYDVKMKEKGDIPEGYSVSREKKERFSLILESASTNQTSMYLCASSPSGGFTDTQYFGPGTRLTVL.

The CDR3 nucleotides are TGTGCCAGCAGTAGGGGTAGCTCTGGAAACACCATATATTTT. This codes for CASSRGSSGNTIYF. The rearrangement joins TRBV6-5 to TRBJ1-3, with D possibly matching TRBD1 (5 bases). V shed 5 bases and J shed 0 bases, with 8 bases lying between them. The CDR3 consists of 14 residues. CDR1 is MNHEY and CDR2 is SVGAGI in the germline V gene.

The V and J genes are TRBV28 and TRBJ1-4; no firm D call. The V gene's germline CDR1 is MDHEN and CDR2 SYDVKM. Trimming removed 2 bases from V and 8 bases from J, with 3 bases in between. This CDR3 is 11 amino acids long. This CDR3 reads CASSLQEKLFF. Written as DNA, the CDR3 is TGTGCCAGCAGTTTACAGGAAAAACTGTTTTTT. Combining the CDR3 with reference TRBV28 and TRBJ1-4 gives the whole variable domain DVKVTQSSRYLVKRTGEKVFLECVQDMDHENMFWYRQDPGLGLRLIYFSYDVKMKEKGDIPEGYSVSREKKERFSLILESASTNQTSMYLCASSLQEKLFFGSGTQLSVL.

The chain has TRBV5-6 and TRBJ2-7; 7 nucleotides match TRBD2. CDR3 length equals 17 residues. Germline CDR1 and CDR2: SGHDT and YYEEEE. Trimming took 4 bases from V and 2 from J; bases not matched to a gene: 15. The DNA for the CDR3 is TGTGCCAGCAGCCGGGGACCGGGGAGGGGAAGTCCCTACGAGCAGTACTTC. Its protein is CASSRGPGRGSPYEQYF.

This clone was counted between two and nine times. The chain is built from TRBV5-1 and TRBJ2-7, with D perhaps TRBD1 (6 bases). CDR1 and CDR2 (germline): SGHRS, YFSETQ. Trimming pared 0 bases from V and 6 bases from J, leaving 25 bases between. The CDR3 extends over 18 amino acids. The CDR3 coding sequence is TGCGCCAGCAGCTTGGAACCACCTAGACAGGCGACCAGGAGCGAGCAGTACTTC. Protein: CASSLEPPRQATRSEQYF.

J is TRBJ2-1 and V is TRBV4-1; 7 nucleotides agree with TRBD2. In germline, CDR1 is MGHRA, CDR2 YSYEKL. Trimming took 0 bases from V and 7 from J; bases not matched to a gene: 15. The CDR3 totals 18 residues. The CDR3 reads CASSQDPLGGGSWNEQFF. Written as DNA, the CDR3 is TGCGCCAGCAGCCAAGACCCCCTTGGCGGGGGAAGTTGGAATGAGCAGTTCTTC.

The CDR3 is CATSDKASGGTTDTQYF. CDR3 DNA: TGTGCCACCAGTGATAAAGCTAGCGGGGGGACGACAGATACGCAGTATTTT. The chain has TRBV24-1 and TRBJ2-3; 11 nucleotides align to TRBD2. This CDR3 is 17 amino acids long. CDR1 and CDR2 (germline): KGHDR, SFDVKD. The V and J ends lost 3 bases and 3 bases, in that order; junction bases with no gene match: 7.

The CDR3 DNA follows: TGTGCCAGCAGCAAAAAGGGGGACAGGGAAAAAGGCTATGGCTACACCTTC. Amino acid sequence: CASSKKGDREKGYGYTF. The chain carries TRBV21-1 and TRBJ1-2; the DNA was not used to check the table's D call, TRBD1. TRBV21-1 is recorded as a pseudogene. The CDR3 has 17 amino acids.

This clone has a single count. The V call is TRBV28, the J call TRBJ1-2; D possibly corresponds to TRBD1 (6 bases). V was cut by 10 bases and J by 4 bases, with 13 bases left in between. This CDR3 is 12 amino acids long. Germline CDR1 is MDHEN and CDR2 is SYDVKM. The CDR3 loop is CATGTDSYGYTF. The CDR3 nucleotides are TGTGCCACCGGTACGGACAGCTATGGCTACACCTTC.

V usage is TRBV5-1 and J usage is TRBJ1-1; TRBD1 might be the D (6 bases). V was shortened by 4 bases and J by 4 bases, with 14 bases between the two germline ends. CDR3 length: 14 amino acids. CDR1 and CDR2 (germline): SGHRS, YFSETQ. CDR3 bases: TGCGCCAGCAGCCTTAAAACAGGGCCCACTGAAGCTTTCTTT. Protein product: CASSLKTGPTEAFF.

The CDR3 spells CASSYGGQGVGEAFF. CDR3 coding DNA: TGTGCCAGCAGTTACGGAGGACAGGGGGTTGGGGAAGCTTTCTTT. The rearrangement uses TRBV6-5 and TRBJ1-1, with 10 bases aligning to TRBD1. Germline CDR1 reads MNHEY; CDR2 reads SVGAGI. The ends lost 2 bases at V and 8 bases at J; junction bases unmatched: 8. The CDR3 covers 15 residues.

This clone was recorded once. This rearrangement joins TRBV6-5 to TRBJ2-2; weak D call: TRBD2 (5 bases). The V gene lost 6 bases and the J gene lost 9 bases, with 11 bases spanning the gap. The CDR3 is made up of 12 amino acids. Germline lookup yields CDR1 MNHEY and CDR2 SVGAGI. CDR3 coding DNA: TGTGCCAGCAGCCACGGGGTACGGGAGCTGTTTTTT. Its protein is CASSHGVRELFF.

The CDR3 region is CASSLSGGQGETQYF. The CDR3 DNA is TGTGCCAGCAGCCTTAGCGGGGGCCAGGGAGAGACCCAGTACTTC. The chain is built from TRBV7-2 and TRBJ2-5, with 9 bases lining up with TRBD2. The V segment lost 5 bases and the J segment 4 bases; nucleotides outside the gene matches: 8. In germline, CDR1 is SGHTA, CDR2 FQGNSA. CDR3 size: 15 residues.

J is TRBJ1-5 and V is TRBV28; TRBD1 matches at 10 bases. The CDR3 consists of 16 residues. V was pared by 4 bases and J by 5 bases, with 8 bases of the junction left unmatched. The germline V gene encodes CDR1 MDHEN and CDR2 SYDVKM. CDR3 protein: CASSSGGTGAHQPQHF. CDR3 sequence (DNA): TGTGCCAGCAGTTCAGGAGGGACAGGGGCCCATCAGCCCCAGCATTTT.

The chain is built from TRBV2 and TRBJ2-1; tentatively, D is TRBD1 (6 bases). The CDR3 length is 15 residues. Germline V gene lookup returns CDR1 SNHLY and CDR2 FYNNEI. The V end lost 7 bases, the J end lost 0 bases, and 13 bases lay between the germline ends. The CDR3 here is CASISDRSSYNEQFF. The CDR3 nucleotides read TGTGCCAGCATTTCGGACAGAAGCTCCTACAATGAGCAGTTCTTC.

The rearrangement joins TRBV27 to TRBJ1-5, with D unclear. Germline CDR1 is MNHEY and CDR2 is SMNVEV (reference sequence). This CDR3 is built from 13 residues. Trimming removed 0 bases at V and 4 bases at J, with 4 bases between. CDR3 sequence: CASSLSGNQPQHF. CDR3 bases: TGTGCCAGCAGTTTATCCGGGAATCAGCCCCAGCATTTT.

The chain employs TRBV19 and TRBJ1-5; D is undetermined. The CDR3 is 13 amino acids. Trimming shortened V by 5 bases and J by 7 bases, and 12 bases separated the two germline ends. The V gene's germline CDR1 is LNHDA and CDR2 SQIVND (reference sequence). CDR3: CASSGASGQPQHF. CDR3 nucleotide sequence: TGTGCCAGTAGTGGAGCTTCGGGGCAGCCCCAGCATTTT.

The chain carries TRBV12-3 or TRBV12-4 and TRBJ1-3, with TRBD1 as a possible D gene (5 bases). The CDR3 sequence is 13 residues long. V lost 6 bases, J lost 16 bases, and 22 bases lay in between. In nucleotides, the CDR3 is TGTGCCAGCAGCATCCCGGGACTCCTCAAGTTCTATTTT. Amino acids: CASSIPGLLKFYF.

This clone was observed a single time. This sequence joins TRBV23-1 and TRBJ1-5; TRBD1 is a possible D gene (5 bases). TRBV23-1 is an ORF for which the function is uncertain. The germline V and J ends were trimmed by 4 bases and 4 bases, with 17 bases remaining between them. The CDR3 covers 16 residues. Here the CDR3 reads CASSPRDWLANQPQHF. CDR3 bases: TGCGCCAGCAGTCCAAGGGACTGGTTAGCAAATCAGCCCCAGCATTTT.

The gene calls are TRBV6-4 and TRBJ2-3, with a tentative D call TRBD2 (5 bases). The germline V gene encodes CDR1 MRHNA and CDR2 SNTAGT. The CDR3 has 12 amino acids. V was shortened by 3 bases and J by 5 bases, with 6 bases between the two germline ends. CDR3 sequence (DNA): TGTGCCAGCAGTGAAGAGGGAGATACGCAGTATTTT. It translates to CASSEEGDTQYF.

The chain has TRBV10-3 and TRBJ1-2; maybe TRBD1 (5 bases). In germline, CDR1 is ENHRY, CDR2 SYGVKD. The V end was cut by 3 bases, the J end by 6 bases, with 14 bases between. CDR3 size: 14 residues. The DNA for the CDR3 is TGTGCCATCAGTGATCCATGGCAGGGCAATGGCTACACCTTC. Its translation: CAISDPWQGNGYTF.

The chain joins TRBV5-6 to TRBJ1-2; D gene uncertain. Trimming removed 1 base at V and 1 base at J, with 2 bases between. Germline CDR1 SGHDT, CDR2 YYEEEE. The CDR3 contains 12 residues. This chain's CDR3 is CASSLLNYGYTF. The CDR3 region has the DNA TGTGCCAGCAGCTTGCTTAACTATGGCTACACCTTC.

This chain uses TRBV10-1 with TRBJ2-3; 8 bases line up with TRBD2. The CDR3 length is 14 residues. The V and J ends lost 3 bases and 3 bases, in that order; junction bases with no gene match: 2. Germline-derived CDR1 and CDR2 are WNHNN and SYGVQD (reference sequence). The DNA of the CDR3 is TGCGCCAGCAGTGACGGGGGGGCAACAGATACGCAGTATTTT. Its translation: CASSDGGATDTQYF.

The V and J genes are TRBV7-8 and TRBJ2-5, with D uncertain. CDR3 size: 17 residues. The ends were cut back, 1 base at V and 1 base at J, with 16 bases in the middle. Germline V gives CDR1 SGHVS, CDR2 FQNEAQ. CDR3 DNA sequence: TGTGCCAGCAGCTTAGGGTTTGGCGGCAGCCTCCAAGAGACCCAGTACTTC. This gives the protein CASSLGFGGSLQETQYF.